The 30 T cell receptor beta chains below come from one sample, sequenced in a study of control samples from healthy donors and cancer patients. The method was immunoSEQ multiplex PCR; TCRdb's version includes in-frame clones alone and lacks a portion of them. Of some 74,000 clones listed, 65% to 85% were seen once; the top ten hold roughly 14%. Material: blood. All receptors come from a man in his 60s in good health.

This chain joins TRBV6-5 and TRBJ2-5, with unresolved D. The V gene's germline CDR1 is MNHEY and CDR2 SVGAGI. The CDR3 runs 13 residues. Deletions cut 8 bases from V and 4 bases from J, with 14 bases between. As DNA, the CDR3 is TGTGCCAGCGTTATGGTTCTGAGAGAGACCCAGTACTTC. This encodes CASVMVLRETQYF.

The chain has TRBV7-8 and TRBJ2-2; possible D gene TRBD1, 6 bases. The CDR3 has 13 residues. From germline, CDR1 is SGHVS and CDR2 FQNEAQ. With 5 bases removed from V and 5 bases from J, the gap between germline ends came to 9 bases. The CDR3 DNA reads as TGTGCCAGCAGCGCAGGGGTTACCGGGGAGCTGTTTTTT. Its protein is CASSAGVTGELFF.

The genes are TRBV19 and TRBJ1-4; 7 bases align to TRBD1. J was trimmed by 5 bases and V by 9 bases; bases with no gene match: 9. Germline V gene lookup returns CDR1 LNHDA and CDR2 SQIVND (reference sequence). This CDR3 region has 14 residues. The CDR3 reads CASRQGQNNEKLFF. The CDR3 region has the DNA TGTGCCAGCAGACAGGGCCAAAACAATGAAAAACTGTTTTTT.

V is TRBV29-1 and J is TRBJ1-5, with a weak D call TRBD1 (5 bases). This CDR3 spans 15 amino acids. Trimming shortened V by 3 bases and J by 0 bases, and 12 bases separated the two germline ends. The germline V gene has CDR1 SQVTM and CDR2 ANQGSEA. The CDR3 nucleotides are TGCAGCGTTGAGAGTGAGGGGTTTAGCAATCAGCCCCAGCATTTT. As protein: CSVESEGFSNQPQHF. The full variable domain, rest sourced from reference TRBV29-1 and TRBJ1-5, is SAVISQKPSRDICQRGTSLTIQCQVDSQVTMMFWYRQQPGQSLTLIATANQGSEATYESGFVIDKFPISRPNLTFSTLTVSNMSPEDSSIYLCSVESEGFSNQPQHFGDGTRLSIL.

The rearrangement joins TRBV6-5 to TRBJ2-1; D possibly uses TRBD1 or TRBD2 (6 bases each). The CDR3 is 12 residues long. V was shortened by 7 bases and J by 5 bases, with 9 bases between the two germline ends. Germline values: CDR1 MNHEY, CDR2 SVGAGI. CDR3 DNA sequence: TGTGCCAGCAAGGGGGGAAACAATGAGCAGTTCTTC. Its protein product is CASKGGNNEQFF.

The rearrangement joins TRBV11-2 to TRBJ1-3; D is undetermined. This CDR3 spans 12 amino acids. Trimming took 5 bases from V and 7 from J, leaving 9 bases between them. CDR1 and CDR2 (germline): SGHAT, FQNNGV. The CDR3 spells CASSHFLNTIYF. In DNA, the CDR3 is TGTGCCAGCAGCCACTTTTTGAACACCATATATTTT.

V gene TRBV19 combines with J gene TRBJ2-1, with 13 bases aligning to TRBD2. This CDR3 region has 16 residues. Trimming at V came to 3 bases and at J to 9 bases, leaving 8 bases not matched to a gene. Germline V gene lookup returns CDR1 LNHDA and CDR2 SQIVND (reference sequence). The CDR3 bases are TGTGCCAGTAGTATTTTCGGACTAGCGGGAGTATCTGAGCAGTTCTTC. It yields the protein CASSIFGLAGVSEQFF.

J is TRBJ2-1 and V is TRBV5-1; D is uncertain. Germline V CDR1 and CDR2: SGHRS, YFSETQ. V gave up 0 bases and J gave up 0 bases, with 4 bases separating them. This CDR3 is 14 amino acids long. The CDR3 region has the DNA TGCGCCAGCAGCTTGGGGGCCTCCTACAATGAGCAGTTCTTC. Protein sequence: CASSLGASYNEQFF.

The V and J genes are TRBV4-3 and TRBJ1-3; D is uncertain. The V gene's germline CDR1 is LGHNA and CDR2 YSLEER. The CDR3 runs 18 residues. The V and J ends lost 0 bases and 2 bases respectively, with 17 bases between them. The CDR3 bases are TGCGCCAGCAGCCAAGAGCGCAACTACGGAGTCACTGGAAACACCATATATTTT. Translation: CASSQERNYGVTGNTIYF.

The V and J genes are TRBV7-9 and TRBJ2-1; 9 nucleotides align to TRBD2. The germline gives CDR1 SEHNR, CDR2 FQNEAQ (reference sequence). The CDR3 has 15 residues. V shed 1 base, J shed 3 bases, and the junction held 1 base outside the gene matches. As DNA, the CDR3 is TGTGCCAGCAGCTTAGGACTAGCGGTCTACAATGAGCAGTTCTTC. Protein: CASSLGLAVYNEQFF.

The chain employs TRBV10-3 and TRBJ1-1; D gene unclear. Trimming left V 9 bases short and J 0 bases short, with 8 bases between. The CDR3 contains 12 residues. Germline assignment: CDR1 ENHRY and CDR2 SYGVKD. As DNA, the CDR3 is TGTGCCATAAAGAGAATGAACACTGAAGCTTTCTTT. Amino acid sequence: CAIKRMNTEAFF.

The V and J genes are TRBV28 and TRBJ2-5; 7 nucleotides align to TRBD1. Germline V CDR1 and CDR2: MDHEN, SYDVKM. With 3 bases clipped from V and 6 bases from J, the junction kept 7 bases outside the gene matches. The CDR3 spans 14 residues. In DNA form, the CDR3 reads TGTGCCAGCAGTTTGTGGACAGGCGAAAAGACCCAGTACTTC. It yields the protein CASSLWTGEKTQYF.

The chain joins TRBV5-1 to TRBJ1-4; no firm D call. The CDR3 consists of 14 residues. Germline V gives CDR1 SGHRS, CDR2 YFSETQ. Trimming removed 4 bases from V and 4 bases from J, with 11 bases in between. CDR3 sequence reads: CASSLGAGNEKLFF. The DNA of the CDR3 is TGCGCCAGCAGCCTGGGCGCGGGTAATGAAAAACTGTTTTTT.

The V gene is TRBV7-2, the J gene TRBJ2-3, with TRBD2 as a possible D gene (5 bases). This CDR3 comprises 14 residues. The germline gives CDR1 SGHTA, CDR2 FQGNSA. The V end lost 1 base, the J end lost 9 bases, and 14 bases lay between the germline ends. The CDR3 region is CASSLEWAGGTQYF. The CDR3, as DNA: TGTGCCAGCAGCTTAGAGTGGGCAGGAGGCACGCAGTATTTT.

The chain links TRBV19 to TRBJ2-1, with D unclear. V gave up 4 bases and J gave up 6 bases, with 10 bases separating them. Germline assignment: CDR1 LNHDA and CDR2 SQIVND (reference sequence). The CDR3 is 13 amino acids. The CDR3, as DNA: TGTGCCAGTAGTACCTATCAGGCCAATGAGCAGTTCTTC. As protein: CASSTYQANEQFF.

The V call is TRBV4-1, the J call TRBJ2-7; possible D gene TRBD1, 5 bases. The CDR3 loop spans 14 amino acids. Trimming shortened V by 4 bases and J by 6 bases, and 16 bases separated the two germline ends. In germline, CDR1 is MGHRA, CDR2 YSYEKL. The CDR3 nucleotides are TGCGCCAGCAGCCCCAAACAGGATATGGGCGAGCAGTACTTC. Translation: CASSPKQDMGEQYF.

The J gene is TRBJ2-3, the V gene TRBV28; TRBD2 matches 8 bases. CDR1 is MDHEN, CDR2 SYDVKM, per germline. CDR3 length equals 16 residues. The V gene end was trimmed by 7 bases and the J gene end by 5 bases; junction bases not matched to a gene: 14. This chain's CDR3 is CASITSTGGYRDTQYF. The CDR3 region has the DNA TGTGCCAGCATTACTTCTACGGGAGGGTATAGAGATACGCAGTATTTT.

V and J are TRBV28 and TRBJ1-5; possibly TRBD1 for D (5 bases). The germline CDR1 and CDR2 sequences are MDHEN and SYDVKM. With 3 bases removed from V and 8 bases from J, the gap between germline ends came to 17 bases. The CDR3 totals 15 residues. CDR3 sequence (DNA): TGTGCCAGCAGTTTGAACACCGGGACCGCCGAGCCCCAGCATTTT. As protein: CASSLNTGTAEPQHF.

V and J are TRBV11-1 and TRBJ2-4; D not certain. The CDR3 is 15 amino acids. Trimming cost V 1 base and J 10 bases, with 17 bases left between them. Germline CDR1 and CDR2: SGHAT and FQDESV (reference sequence). CDR3 nucleotides: TGTGCCAGCAGCTTAGGCACGCGCGGCCTAGGAATTCAGTACTTC. This codes for CASSLGTRGLGIQYF.

The chain joins TRBV20-1 to TRBJ1-2; D not certain. V was clipped by 0 bases and J by 11 bases, with 10 bases between them. CDR3 length equals 11 residues. CDR1 and CDR2 from the germline V gene are DFQATT and SNEGSKA (reference sequence). The CDR3 loop reads CSARDDALYTF. The CDR3 DNA is TGCAGTGCTAGAGATGATGCATTATACACCTTC.

The chain joins TRBV30 to TRBJ1-5; 7 bases are a match to TRBD1. Per germline, CDR1 GTSNPN and CDR2 SVGIG (reference sequence). Unmatched junction bases numbered 12, after V lost 3 bases and J lost 10 bases. This CDR3 comprises 14 residues. This chain's CDR3 is CAWSIDRVVEPQHF. The CDR3 coding sequence is TGTGCCTGGAGCATAGACAGGGTGGTAGAACCCCAGCATTTT.

The chain joins TRBV2 to TRBJ2-1; TRBD2 matches 7 bases. The trim removed 0 bases at V and 7 bases at J, leaving 15 bases unmatched. CDR1 and CDR2 (germline): SNHLY, FYNNEI. The CDR3 runs 18 residues. In nucleotides, the CDR3 is TGTGCCAGCAGTGAAGCGCTTCTGACTAGCAGTGTCGGGAATGAGCAGTTCTTC. This translates into CASSEALLTSSVGNEQFF. Drawing the rest from reference TRBV2 and TRBJ2-1, the complete variable domain is EPEVTQTPSHQVTQMGQEVILRCVPISNHLYFYWYRQILGQKVEFLVSFYNNEISEKSEIFDDQFSVERPDGSNFTLKIRSTKLEDSAMYFCASSEALLTSSVGNEQFFGPGTRLTVL.

V usage is TRBV5-1 and J usage is TRBJ2-3, with 7 bases aligning to TRBD1. The CDR3 has 15 residues. Looked up from germline, CDR1 is SGHRS and CDR2 is YFSETQ. Trimming removed 1 base from V and 2 bases from J; junction bases left unmatched: 4. The CDR3 region is CASSLSGTVTDTQYF. CDR3 coding DNA: TGCGCCAGCAGCTTGAGTGGGACAGTCACAGATACGCAGTATTTT.

The gene calls are TRBV20-1 and TRBJ2-7; unclear D gene. The CDR3 has 11 residues. CDR1 DFQATT and CDR2 SNEGSKA come from the germline V gene (reference sequence). The V gene lost 6 bases and the J gene lost 3 bases, with 9 bases spanning the gap. In DNA form, the CDR3 reads TGCAGTGCCGGGTGGGGCTACGAGCAGTACTTC. Translating gives CSAGWGYEQYF.

The chain recombines TRBV3-1 (or the pseudogene TRBV3-2) with TRBJ2-2; D unclear. V was clipped by 2 bases and J by 3 bases, with 7 bases between them. Germline V gives CDR1 LGHDT, CDR2 YNNKEL (reference sequence). The CDR3 sequence is 14 residues long. CDR3: CASSQLKYTGELFF. In DNA, the CDR3 is TGTGCCAGCAGCCAACTCAAATACACCGGGGAGCTGTTTTTT.

The rearrangement joins TRBV7-9 to TRBJ2-3; D is undetermined. This CDR3 has 12 residues. Germline-derived CDR1 and CDR2 are SEHNR and FQNEAQ (reference sequence). V lost 5 bases, J lost 2 bases, and 5 bases lay in between. CDR3 sequence reads: CASSPDTDTQYF. CDR3 nucleotide sequence: TGTGCCAGCAGCCCAGACACAGATACGCAGTATTTT.

A note on this clone: One junction end does not reproduce the germline sequence, and a read error may be involved. This chain joins TRBV7-9 and TRBJ2-3; maybe TRBD2 (6 bases). Germline CDR1 and CDR2: SEHNR and FQNEAQ (reference sequence). CDR3 length: 15 amino acids. The DNA for the CDR3 is TGTGCCAGCAGCCCGCTACGAACTAGCACAGATACGCATTATTTT. It yields the protein CASSPLRTSTDTHYF.

The chain employs TRBV4-3 and TRBJ2-7, with 9 nucleotides matching TRBD2. The CDR3 spans 19 residues. The V segment lost 0 bases and the J segment 2 bases; nucleotides outside the gene matches: 14. CDR1 is LGHNA and CDR2 is YSLEER in the germline V gene. The CDR3 spells CASSQDARTSDRLTYEQYF. CDR3 bases: TGCGCCAGCAGCCAAGACGCACGGACTAGCGACCGACTTACCTACGAGCAGTACTTC.

This clone was counted only a few times. The rearrangement joins TRBV4-1 to TRBJ1-2; 9 bases match TRBD1. The trim removed 4 bases at V and 4 bases at J, leaving 7 bases unmatched. CDR3 length: 15 residues. Germline loops: CDR1 MGHRA, CDR2 YSYEKL. Here the CDR3 reads CASSPRQGDVYGYTF. The CDR3 nucleotides read TGCGCCAGCAGCCCGCGACAGGGGGATGTCTATGGCTACACCTTC.

This chain joins TRBV6-6 and TRBJ1-4, with D hard to call. Per the germline V gene, CDR1 is MNHNY and CDR2 is SVGAGI (reference sequence). V lost 0 bases and J 8 bases, leaving 4 bases between the germline ends. The CDR3 is 12 amino acids. The CDR3: CASSYSREKLFF. The CDR3 DNA sequence: TGTGCCAGCAGTTACTCGAGGGAAAAACTGTTTTTT.